The TCR beta chain described here comes from a study of Graves' ophthalmopathy and Graves' hyperthyroidism. The CDR3 spans 14 residues. The V gene lost 5 bases and the J gene lost 1 base, with 11 bases spanning the gap. Germline CDR1 reads MDHEN; CDR2 reads SYDVKM. This clonotype was detected ten times or more. Antigen unknown. Study-wide results and limits: Most expanded clonotypes from thyroid (those above 0.001 frequency) were also found in blood.

The TCR beta CDR3 regions underwent amplification from RNA transcripts. HTBI primers primed a first-round RT-PCR, and a second-round multiplex PCR followed. TCRdb re-derived calls from the multiplex PCR reads in MiXCR, one entry per CDR3 protein. Seen here are 200,000 to 250,000 distinct CDR3 sequences, approximately 29% observed once, and the top ten hold approximately 8.2%. The sequencing sample was made of peripheral blood. The TCR comes from a man aged 45 to 65 with Graves' ophthalmopathy. V and J are TRBV28 and TRBJ2-5; D is unresolved. The CDR3 loop reads CASSRSSVQETQYF. Here the CDR3 DNA reads TGTGCCAGCAGTCGCAGTTCCGTCCAAGAGACCCAGTACTTC.